These 5 T cell receptor beta chains were sequenced from one sample in a study of PD-1 blockade in classical Hodgkin lymphoma. Time point: newly diagnosed, previously untreated cHL patient sample. The CD4+ T cells used were purified from thawed PBMCs through magnetic negative selection. Repertoires were generated with immunoSEQ multiplex PCR, while TCRdb's copy carries only in-frame clones and drops some. The data contain around 29,000 clones, roughly 90% of them seen just once; the ten biggest clones take up under 0.4%. The sample taken for sequencing was CD4+ T cells from blood. All receptors derive from a human donor with classical Hodgkin lymphoma.

This chain connects TRBV7-3 to TRBJ2-1; D is uncertain. Trimming stripped 5 bases from V and 5 bases from J, with 19 bases between. Germline V gene sequence: CDR1 SGHTA, CDR2 FQGTGA. The CDR3 has 16 amino acids. This CDR3 reads CASSLGSSNHNNEQFF. For the CDR3, the DNA is TGTGCCAGCAGCCTAGGGTCCAGCAACCACAACAATGAGCAGTTCTTC.

V is TRBV7-9 and J is TRBJ2-3, with D perhaps matching TRBD1 (6 bases). Germline loops: CDR1 SEHNR, CDR2 FQNEAQ (reference sequence). This CDR3 spans 15 amino acids. Trimming cost V 4 bases and J 3 bases, with 14 bases left between them. This chain's CDR3 is CASSSVTGGTDTQYF. The CDR3 DNA is TGTGCCAGCAGCTCGGTGACAGGAGGTACAGATACGCAGTATTTT.

V usage is TRBV6-1 and J usage is TRBJ1-1; TRBD1 aligns across 7 bases. Germline CDR1 reads MNHNS; CDR2 reads SASEGT. J lost 7 bases, V lost 7 bases, and 12 bases had no gene match. CDR3 length equals 14 residues. The CDR3 bases are TGTGCCAGCATCTTTACAGGGGCAACCCATGAAGCTTTCTTT. As protein: CASIFTGATHEAFF.

The chain has TRBV28 and TRBJ1-1, with unresolved D. This CDR3 is built from 11 residues. Germline loops: CDR1 MDHEN, CDR2 SYDVKM. The ends were cut back, 7 bases at V and 5 bases at J, with 8 bases in the middle. Written as DNA, the CDR3 is TGTGCCAGCACCTGGGAAACTGAAGCTTTCTTT. It codes for CASTWETEAFF.

V and J are TRBV6-5 and TRBJ2-5, with 11 bases aligning to TRBD2. Germline V lookup: CDR1 MNHEY, CDR2 SVGAGI. The CDR3 has 15 amino acids. V trimming: 5 bases; J trimming: 5 bases; junction bases outside the gene matches: 7. The chain's CDR3 is CASSASLAGDETQYF. The CDR3 coding sequence is TGTGCCAGCAGTGCCTCACTAGCGGGAGATGAGACCCAGTACTTC.